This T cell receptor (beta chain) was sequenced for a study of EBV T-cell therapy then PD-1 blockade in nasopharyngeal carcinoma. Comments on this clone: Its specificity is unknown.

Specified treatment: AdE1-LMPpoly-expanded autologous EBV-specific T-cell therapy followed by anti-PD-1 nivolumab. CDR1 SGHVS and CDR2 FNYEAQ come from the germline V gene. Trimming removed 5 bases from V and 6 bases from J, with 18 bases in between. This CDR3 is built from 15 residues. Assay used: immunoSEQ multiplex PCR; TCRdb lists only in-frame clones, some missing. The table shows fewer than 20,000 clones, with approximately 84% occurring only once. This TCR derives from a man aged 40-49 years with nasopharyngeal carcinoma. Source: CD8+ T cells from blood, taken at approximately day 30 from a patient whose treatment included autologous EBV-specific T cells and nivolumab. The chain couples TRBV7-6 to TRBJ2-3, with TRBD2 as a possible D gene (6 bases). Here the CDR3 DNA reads TGTGCCAGCAGCCGGAGGGACCCTACCGGGGATACGCAGTATTTT. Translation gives CASSRRDPTGDTQYF.